The sequence of this TCR beta chain was determined in a study of shared clonotypes between healthy human individuals. Overall study findings and caveats: Clonotypes shared by all four donors outscored non-shared clonotypes in generation probability. A small donor pool kept down the genetic and exposure-history diversity that was represented.

As regards this clone: Its specificity is not known.

Genomic DNA belonging to each subset was distributed in equal measure over several immunoSEQ plates. Profiling relied on immunoSEQ multiplex PCR, and the TCRdb table lists in-frame clones only, not all of them. This table has about 2.1 million clones, just over 90% appearing once. CD8 cells regarded as naive lacked CD45RO, were positively chosen for CCR7, and omitted terminally differentiated effector memory CD45RA+ cells. Sequencing used naive CD8+ T cells from PBMCs. This receptor was obtained from a man between 18 and 29 years old in good health. Some clones in this sample may be carry-over from other donors' samples.

CDR3 sequence: CASSPGGPLTDTQYF. Here the CDR3 DNA reads TGCGCCAGCAGCCCAGGGGGCCCCCTCACAGATACGCAGTATTTT. The rearrangement uses TRBV5-1 and TRBJ2-3, with TRBD1 matching over 8 bases. The CDR3 runs 15 residues. Germline CDR1 and CDR2: SGHRS and YFSETQ. The V and J ends lost 4 bases and 2 bases, in that order; junction bases with no gene match: 6.